Listed here are 5 T cell receptor beta chains from one sample, sequenced in a study of cytomegalovirus exposure and HLA in healthy donors (TCRdb year 2017). The method behind the library was the immunoSEQ multiplex PCR assay. The table was pulled from immuneACCESS by TCRdb, which kept in-frame rearrangements only. Such tables lose some clones; where checked, under half of the loss comes from unresolved V genes, and the rest has no known cause. The sample contains about 73,000 clones, 80% to 90% of them found a single time. Jointly, the top ten make up about 4.1% of the sample. Sequenced material: PBMCs. The receptors shown here come from a woman aged 18-30 years in good health and CMV-seropositive.

DNA for the CDR3: TGTGCCTGGAGTACGGGGGGAACCCCCGAGCAGTACTTC. It is translated as CAWSTGGTPEQYF. The chain employs TRBV30 and TRBJ2-7; 7 nucleotides match TRBD2. The CDR3 spans 13 residues. J gave up 6 bases and V 2 bases, and 7 bases lay outside the gene matches. The germline gives CDR1 GTSNPN, CDR2 SVGIG (reference sequence). The full variable domain, its missing parts supplied by reference TRBV30 and TRBJ2-7, is SQTIHQWPATLVQPVGSPLSLECTVEGTSNPNLYWYRQAAGRGLQLLFYSVGIGQISSEVPQNLSASRPQDRQFILSSKKLLLSDSGFYLCAWSTGGTPEQYFGPGTRLTVT.

The gene calls are TRBV13 and TRBJ2-3; 10 bases are shared with TRBD2. Unmatched junction bases numbered 3, after V lost 2 bases and J lost 4 bases. Per the germline V gene, CDR1 is PRHDT and CDR2 is FYEKMQ (reference sequence). The CDR3 has 15 residues. The CDR3 protein is CASSLLAGVADTQYF. CDR3 DNA sequence: TGTGCCAGCAGCTTACTAGCGGGAGTTGCAGATACGCAGTATTTT.

The chain joins TRBV5-4 to TRBJ2-2; the match to TRBD1 covers 7 bases. Trimming took 4 bases from V and 4 from J; bases not matched to a gene: 10. Looked up from germline, CDR1 is SGHNT and CDR2 is YYREEE (reference sequence). The CDR3 has 16 amino acids. The CDR3 DNA follows: TGTGCCAGCAGCAGATCCGGGACAGATTTCACCGGGGAGCTGTTTTTT. Its translation is CASSRSGTDFTGELFF.

This chain links TRBV7-2 with TRBJ2-2; TRBD2 agrees at 7 bases. The CDR3 is 16 amino acids. In germline, CDR1 is SGHTA, CDR2 FQGNSA. Trimming at V came to 2 bases and at J to 3 bases, leaving 6 bases not matched to a gene. In DNA, the CDR3 is TGTGCCAGCAGCTTATACGGGACTACCGACACCGGGGAGCTGTTTTTT. Amino acids: CASSLYGTTDTGELFF.

This chain joins TRBV7-9 and TRBJ2-3, with D perhaps TRBD2 (6 bases). The CDR3 runs 19 residues. Trimming took off 3 bases at V and 2 bases at J, with 24 bases between the two ends. Germline V CDR1 and CDR2: SEHNR, FQNEAQ (reference sequence). The CDR3 here is CASSFLSRGGISNTDTQYF. The DNA for the CDR3 is TGTGCCAGCAGCTTTTTATCGCGGGGCGGAATATCTAACACAGATACGCAGTATTTT.